The T cell receptor (beta chain) described here comes from a study of cytomegalovirus exposure and HLA in healthy donors. Study conclusions and caveats: A previous analysis found most TCR beta V segments productive roughly 87% or roughly 30% of the time. Some TCR beta chains (about 170 of them) were listed as cytomegalovirus-associated.

All donors participated as healthy donors of bone marrow. This clone showed up many times. The antigen is not known. The PCR ran on 60 Vbeta and 13 Jbeta primers. Assay used: immunoSEQ multiplex PCR; TCRdb lists only in-frame clones, some missing. The top ten hold 9.5% to 13% of the sample, which has around 200,000 clones, over 80% seen once. V lost 1 base and J lost 3; bases outside the gene matches: 6. CDR3 length: 15 amino acids. In germline, CDR1 is LGHNA, CDR2 YSLEER. This sequence joins TRBV4-3 and TRBJ2-7; TRBD2 matches at 7 bases. The sample comprised PBMCs. The receptor was isolated from a woman in her forties or fifties in good health and CMV-seropositive. CDR3 nucleotides: TGCGCCAGCAGCCAAGGCCGGGACTACTTCTACGAGCAGTACTTC. Translated, it gives CASSQGRDYFYEQYF.